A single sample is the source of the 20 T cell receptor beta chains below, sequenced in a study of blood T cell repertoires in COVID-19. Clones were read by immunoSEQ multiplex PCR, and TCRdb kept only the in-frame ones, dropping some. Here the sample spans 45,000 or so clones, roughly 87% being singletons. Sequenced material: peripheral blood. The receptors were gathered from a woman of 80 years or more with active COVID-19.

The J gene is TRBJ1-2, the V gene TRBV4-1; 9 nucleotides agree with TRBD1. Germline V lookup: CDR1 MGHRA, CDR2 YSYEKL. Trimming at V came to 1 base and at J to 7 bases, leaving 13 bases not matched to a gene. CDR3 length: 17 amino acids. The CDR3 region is CASSQAGTGIPWSGYTF. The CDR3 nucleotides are TGCGCCAGCAGCCAAGCCGGGACAGGGATCCCTTGGTCTGGCTACACCTTC.

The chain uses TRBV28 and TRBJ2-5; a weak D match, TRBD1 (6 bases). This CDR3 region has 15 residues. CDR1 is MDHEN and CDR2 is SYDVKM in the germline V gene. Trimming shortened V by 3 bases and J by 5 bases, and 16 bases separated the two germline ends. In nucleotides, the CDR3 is TGTGCCAGCAGTTTGTCGGCAGGGGCTCTGGAGACCCAGTACTTC. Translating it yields CASSLSAGALETQYF.

CDR3 protein: CASSRIGDRGAGELFF. Here the CDR3 DNA reads TGTGCCAGCAGCAGGATCGGGGACAGGGGGGCCGGGGAGCTGTTTTTT. This chain connects TRBV7-2 to TRBJ2-2, with 11 bases matching TRBD1. CDR1 and CDR2 from the germline V gene are SGHTA and FQGNSA. The V segment lost 5 bases and the J segment 6 bases; nucleotides outside the gene matches: 8. CDR3 length equals 16 residues. The entire variable domain, with the rest obtained from reference TRBV7-2 and TRBJ2-2, is as follows: GAGVSQSPSNKVTEKGKDVELRCDPISGHTALYWYRQSLGQGLEFLIYFQGNSAPDKSGLPSDRFSAERTGGSVSTLTIQRTQQEDSAVYLCASSRIGDRGAGELFFGEGSRLTVL.

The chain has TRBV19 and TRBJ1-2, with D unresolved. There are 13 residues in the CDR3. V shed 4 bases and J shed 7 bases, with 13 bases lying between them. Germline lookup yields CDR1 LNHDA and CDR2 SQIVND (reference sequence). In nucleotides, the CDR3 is TGTGCCAGTAGTACCTTCCAACGGGTTGGCTACACCTTC. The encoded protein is CASSTFQRVGYTF.

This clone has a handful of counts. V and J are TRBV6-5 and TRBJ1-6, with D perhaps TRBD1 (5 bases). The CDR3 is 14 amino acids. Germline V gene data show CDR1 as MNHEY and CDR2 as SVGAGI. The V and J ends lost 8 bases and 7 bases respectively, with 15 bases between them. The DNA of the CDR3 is TGTGCCAGCGGGGAGGGGTCCTGGAATTCACCCCTCCACTTT. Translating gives CASGEGSWNSPLHF.

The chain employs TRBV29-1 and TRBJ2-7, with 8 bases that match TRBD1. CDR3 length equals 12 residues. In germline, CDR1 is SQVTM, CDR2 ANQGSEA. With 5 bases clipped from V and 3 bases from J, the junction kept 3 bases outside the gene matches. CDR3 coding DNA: TGCAGCGTTAGACAGGGGTTCTACGAGCAGTACTTC. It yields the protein CSVRQGFYEQYF.

As DNA, the CDR3 is TGTGCCAGCTCACCTCAAAGGACAGGGGGCACCGGGGAGCTGTTTTTT. The encoded protein is CASSPQRTGGTGELFF. V gene TRBV18 combines with J gene TRBJ2-2, with 10 bases aligning to TRBD1. CDR3 length: 16 residues. Trimming took 3 bases from V and 4 from J; bases not matched to a gene: 5. Per the germline V gene, CDR1 is KGHSH and CDR2 is LQKENI.

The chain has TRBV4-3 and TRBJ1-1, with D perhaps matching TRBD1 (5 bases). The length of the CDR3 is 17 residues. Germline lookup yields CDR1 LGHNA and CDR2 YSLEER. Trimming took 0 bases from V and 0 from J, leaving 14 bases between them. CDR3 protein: CASSQDPWDSMNTEAFF. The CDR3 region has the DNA TGCGCCAGCAGCCAAGATCCATGGGACTCAATGAACACTGAAGCTTTCTTT.

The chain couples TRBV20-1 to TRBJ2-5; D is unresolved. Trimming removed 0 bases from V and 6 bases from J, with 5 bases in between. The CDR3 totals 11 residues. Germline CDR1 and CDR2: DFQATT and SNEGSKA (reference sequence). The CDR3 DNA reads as TGCAGTGCTAGAGATCCTCAGACCCAGTACTTC. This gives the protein CSARDPQTQYF.

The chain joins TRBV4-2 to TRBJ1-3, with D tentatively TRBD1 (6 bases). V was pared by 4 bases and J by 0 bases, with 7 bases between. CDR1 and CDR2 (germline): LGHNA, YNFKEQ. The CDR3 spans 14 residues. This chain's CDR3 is CASSLQGSGNTIYF. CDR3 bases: TGTGCCAGCAGCCTACAGGGCTCTGGAAACACCATATATTTT.

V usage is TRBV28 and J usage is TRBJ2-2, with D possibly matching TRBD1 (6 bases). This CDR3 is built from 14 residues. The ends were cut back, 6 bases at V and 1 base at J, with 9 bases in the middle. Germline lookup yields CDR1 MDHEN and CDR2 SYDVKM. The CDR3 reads CASRLGGNTGELFF. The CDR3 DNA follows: TGTGCCAGCAGACTAGGGGGGAACACCGGGGAGCTGTTTTTT.

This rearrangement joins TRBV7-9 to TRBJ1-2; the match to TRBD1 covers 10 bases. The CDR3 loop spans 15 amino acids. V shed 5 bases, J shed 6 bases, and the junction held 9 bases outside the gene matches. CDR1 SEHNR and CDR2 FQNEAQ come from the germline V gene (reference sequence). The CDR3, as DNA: TGTGCCAGCAGCCGAAATTCCGGGACAGGGGATGGCTACACCTTC. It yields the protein CASSRNSGTGDGYTF.

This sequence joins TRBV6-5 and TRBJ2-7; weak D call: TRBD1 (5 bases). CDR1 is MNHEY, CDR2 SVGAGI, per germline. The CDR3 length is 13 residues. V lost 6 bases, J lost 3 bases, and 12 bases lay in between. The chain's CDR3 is CASSGDSRYEQYF. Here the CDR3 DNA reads TGTGCCAGCAGCGGAGACAGCCGCTACGAGCAGTACTTC.

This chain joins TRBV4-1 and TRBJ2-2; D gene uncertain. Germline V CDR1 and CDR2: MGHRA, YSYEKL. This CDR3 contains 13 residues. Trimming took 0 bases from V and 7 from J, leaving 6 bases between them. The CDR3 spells CASSQDHGGELFF. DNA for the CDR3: TGCGCCAGCAGCCAAGACCACGGCGGGGAGCTGTTTTTT.

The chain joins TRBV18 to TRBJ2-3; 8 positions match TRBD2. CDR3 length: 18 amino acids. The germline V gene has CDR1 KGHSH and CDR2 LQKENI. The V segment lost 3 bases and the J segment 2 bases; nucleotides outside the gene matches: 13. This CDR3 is CASSPQLRLASNTDTQYF. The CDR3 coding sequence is TGTGCCAGCTCACCCCAACTACGACTAGCGTCAAACACAGATACGCAGTATTTT.

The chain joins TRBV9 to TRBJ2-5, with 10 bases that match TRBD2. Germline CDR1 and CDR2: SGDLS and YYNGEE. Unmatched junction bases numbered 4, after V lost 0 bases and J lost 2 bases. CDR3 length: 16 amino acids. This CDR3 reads CASSVGPAGGQETQYF. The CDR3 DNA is TGTGCCAGCAGCGTAGGCCCAGCGGGGGGGCAAGAGACCCAGTACTTC.

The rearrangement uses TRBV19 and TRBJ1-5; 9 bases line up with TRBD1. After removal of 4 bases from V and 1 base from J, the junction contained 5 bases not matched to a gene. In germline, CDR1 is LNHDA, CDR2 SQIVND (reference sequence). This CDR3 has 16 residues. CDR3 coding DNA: TGTGCCAGTAGTACCAACAGGGGGCTAAGCAATCAGCCCCAGCATTTT. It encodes CASSTNRGLSNQPQHF.

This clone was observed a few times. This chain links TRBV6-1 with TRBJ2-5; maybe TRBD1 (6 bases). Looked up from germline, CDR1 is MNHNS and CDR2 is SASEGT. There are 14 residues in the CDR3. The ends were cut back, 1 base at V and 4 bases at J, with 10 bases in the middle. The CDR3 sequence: CASSEGQGRETQYF. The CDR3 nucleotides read TGTGCCAGCAGTGAAGGGCAGGGGAGAGAGACCCAGTACTTC.

The CDR3, as DNA: TGTGCCAGCAGCCTAGCGGGGGCAGAGACCCAGTACTTC. It is translated as CASSLAGAETQYF. The chain combines TRBV5-4 with TRBJ2-5, with 10 positions matching TRBD2. Germline-derived CDR1 and CDR2 are SGHNT and YYREEE (reference sequence). The CDR3 is 13 amino acids. Trimming removed 4 bases from V and 4 bases from J; junction bases left unmatched: 1.

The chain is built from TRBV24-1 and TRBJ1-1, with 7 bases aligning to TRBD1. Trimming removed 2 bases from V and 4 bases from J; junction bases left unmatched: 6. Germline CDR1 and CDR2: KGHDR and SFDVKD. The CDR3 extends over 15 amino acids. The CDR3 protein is CATSDSPTGTTEAFF. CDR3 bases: TGTGCCACCAGTGATTCACCGACAGGGACCACTGAAGCTTTCTTT.